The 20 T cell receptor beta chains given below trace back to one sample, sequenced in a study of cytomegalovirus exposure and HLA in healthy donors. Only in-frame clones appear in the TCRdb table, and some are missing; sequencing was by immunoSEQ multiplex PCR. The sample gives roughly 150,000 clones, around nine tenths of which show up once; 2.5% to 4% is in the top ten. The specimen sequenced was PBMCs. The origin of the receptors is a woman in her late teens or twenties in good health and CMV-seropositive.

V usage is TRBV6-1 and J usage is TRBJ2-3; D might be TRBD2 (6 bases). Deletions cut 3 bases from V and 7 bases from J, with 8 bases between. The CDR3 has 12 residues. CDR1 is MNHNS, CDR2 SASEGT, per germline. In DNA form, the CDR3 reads TGTGCCAGCAGTGACGGGACTTATACGCAGTATTTT. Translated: CASSDGTYTQYF.

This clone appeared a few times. DNA of the CDR3: TGTGCCAGTAGTACCTCACTAGCGGGACCTCAAGGCGAGCAGTACTTC. This codes for CASSTSLAGPQGEQYF. This rearrangement joins TRBV19 to TRBJ2-7; 10 bases line up with TRBD2. Trimming took 4 bases from V and 6 from J; bases not matched to a gene: 12. CDR3 size: 16 residues. Germline values: CDR1 LNHDA, CDR2 SQIVND (reference sequence).

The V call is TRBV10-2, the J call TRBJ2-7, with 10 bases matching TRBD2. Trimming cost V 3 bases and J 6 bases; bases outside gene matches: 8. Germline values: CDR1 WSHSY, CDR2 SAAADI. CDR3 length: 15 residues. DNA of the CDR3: TGCGCCAGCAGTGACCCCAGCGGGAGGGCCGGCGAGCAGTACTTC. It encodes CASSDPSGRAGEQYF.

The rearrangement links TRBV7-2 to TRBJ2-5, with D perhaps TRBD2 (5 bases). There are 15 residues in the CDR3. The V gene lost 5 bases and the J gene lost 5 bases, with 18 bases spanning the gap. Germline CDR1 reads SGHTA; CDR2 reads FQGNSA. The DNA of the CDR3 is TGTGCCAGCAGCCAAACTAGTGTGGTTTTGGAGACCCAGTACTTC. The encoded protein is CASSQTSVVLETQYF.

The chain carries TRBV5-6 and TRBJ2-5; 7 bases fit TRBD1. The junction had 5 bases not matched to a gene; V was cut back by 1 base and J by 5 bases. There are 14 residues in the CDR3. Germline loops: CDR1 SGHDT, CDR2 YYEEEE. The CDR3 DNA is TGTGCCAGCAGCTTGAGACAGGGAAGTGAGACCCAGTACTTC. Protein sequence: CASSLRQGSETQYF.

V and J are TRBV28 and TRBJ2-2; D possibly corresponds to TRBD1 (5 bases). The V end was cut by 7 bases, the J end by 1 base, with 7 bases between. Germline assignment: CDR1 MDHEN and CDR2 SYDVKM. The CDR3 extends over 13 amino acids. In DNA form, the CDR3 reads TGTGCCAGCACACAGGTGAACACCGGGGAGCTGTTTTTT. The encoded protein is CASTQVNTGELFF.

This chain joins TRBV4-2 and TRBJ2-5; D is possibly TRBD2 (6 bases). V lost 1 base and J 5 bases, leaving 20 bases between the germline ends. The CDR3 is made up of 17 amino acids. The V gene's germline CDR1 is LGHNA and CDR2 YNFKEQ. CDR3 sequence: CASSQGTGDSGRETQYF. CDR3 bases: TGTGCCAGCAGCCAAGGGACCGGGGACTCGGGGAGGGAGACCCAGTACTTC.

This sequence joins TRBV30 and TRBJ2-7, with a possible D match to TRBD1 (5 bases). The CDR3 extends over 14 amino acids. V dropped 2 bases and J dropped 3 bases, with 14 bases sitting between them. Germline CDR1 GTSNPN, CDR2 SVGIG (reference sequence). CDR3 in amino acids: CAWSIQGLSYEQYF. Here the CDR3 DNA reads TGTGCCTGGAGTATCCAGGGATTGAGCTACGAGCAGTACTTC.

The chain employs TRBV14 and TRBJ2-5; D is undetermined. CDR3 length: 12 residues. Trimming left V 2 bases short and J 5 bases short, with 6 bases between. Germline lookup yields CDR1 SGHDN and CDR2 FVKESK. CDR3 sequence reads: CASSQMQETQYF. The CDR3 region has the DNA TGTGCCAGCAGCCAAATGCAGGAGACCCAGTACTTC.

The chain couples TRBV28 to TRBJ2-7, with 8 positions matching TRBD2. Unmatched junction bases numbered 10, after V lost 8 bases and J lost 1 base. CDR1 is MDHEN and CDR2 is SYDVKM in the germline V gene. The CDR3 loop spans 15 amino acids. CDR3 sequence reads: CASASRSGTSYEQYF. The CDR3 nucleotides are TGTGCCAGCGCCTCCCGTAGCGGGACGTCCTACGAGCAGTACTTC.

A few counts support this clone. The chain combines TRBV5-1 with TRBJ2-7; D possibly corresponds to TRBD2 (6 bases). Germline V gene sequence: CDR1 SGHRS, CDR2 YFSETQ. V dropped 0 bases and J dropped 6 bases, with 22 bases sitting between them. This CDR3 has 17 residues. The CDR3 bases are TGCGCCAGCAGCTTGGAGTCCCCGGGAGTGCTAAGGGGCGAGCAGTACTTC. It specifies CASSLESPGVLRGEQYF.

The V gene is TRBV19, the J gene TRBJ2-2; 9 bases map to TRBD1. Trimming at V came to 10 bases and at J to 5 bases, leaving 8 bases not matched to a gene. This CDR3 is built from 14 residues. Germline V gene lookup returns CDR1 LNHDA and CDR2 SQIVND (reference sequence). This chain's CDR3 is CATVRQGGTGELFF. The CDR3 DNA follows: TGTGCCACCGTGAGACAGGGGGGGACCGGGGAGCTGTTTTTT.

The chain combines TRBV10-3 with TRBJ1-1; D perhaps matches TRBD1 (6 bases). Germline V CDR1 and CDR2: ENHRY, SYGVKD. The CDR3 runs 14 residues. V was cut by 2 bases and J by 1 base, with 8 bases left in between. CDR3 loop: CAISEAQGNTEAFF. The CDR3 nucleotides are TGTGCCATCAGTGAGGCACAGGGGAACACTGAAGCTTTCTTT.

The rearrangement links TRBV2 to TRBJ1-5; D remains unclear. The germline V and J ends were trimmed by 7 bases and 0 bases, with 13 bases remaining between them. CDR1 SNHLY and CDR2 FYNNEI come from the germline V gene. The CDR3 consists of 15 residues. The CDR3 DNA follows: TGTGCCAGCACCCAGGAGGTTAATAGCAATCAGCCCCAGCATTTT. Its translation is CASTQEVNSNQPQHF.

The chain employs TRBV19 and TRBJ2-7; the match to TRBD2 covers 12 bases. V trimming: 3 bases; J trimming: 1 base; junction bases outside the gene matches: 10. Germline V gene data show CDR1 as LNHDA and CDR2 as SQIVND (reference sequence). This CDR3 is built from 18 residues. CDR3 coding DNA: TGTGCCAGTAGTATGTTGTCTAGCGGGAGGGCCGGGTCCTACGAGCAGTACTTC. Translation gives CASSMLSSGRAGSYEQYF.

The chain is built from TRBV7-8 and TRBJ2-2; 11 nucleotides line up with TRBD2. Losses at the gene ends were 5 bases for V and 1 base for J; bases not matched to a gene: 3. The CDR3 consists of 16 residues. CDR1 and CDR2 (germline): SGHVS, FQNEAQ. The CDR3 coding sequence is TGTGCCAGCAGCAAAGGGACTAGCGGGAACACCGGGGAGCTGTTTTTT. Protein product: CASSKGTSGNTGELFF.

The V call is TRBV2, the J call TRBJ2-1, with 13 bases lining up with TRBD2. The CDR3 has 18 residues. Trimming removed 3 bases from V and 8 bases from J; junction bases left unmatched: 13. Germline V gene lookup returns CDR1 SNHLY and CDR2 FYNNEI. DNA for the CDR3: TGTGCCAGCAGTGACGGGACTAGCGGGATGCTTCGAAGGGATGAGCAGTTCTTC. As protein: CASSDGTSGMLRRDEQFF.

CDR3 sequence (DNA): TGTGCCAGCAGCTTGGCGGTTCTAGCGGGAGATAGGGATGAGCAGTTCTTC. It specifies CASSLAVLAGDRDEQFF. The genes are TRBV5-6 and TRBJ2-1, with 10 positions matching TRBD2. The CDR3 covers 17 residues. V gave up 0 bases and J gave up 8 bases; unmatched junction bases: 11. Germline-derived CDR1 and CDR2 are SGHDT and YYEEEE.

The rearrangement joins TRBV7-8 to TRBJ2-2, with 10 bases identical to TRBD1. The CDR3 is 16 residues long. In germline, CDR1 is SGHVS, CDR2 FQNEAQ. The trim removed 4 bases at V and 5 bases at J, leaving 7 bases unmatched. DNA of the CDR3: TGTGCCAGCAGCTGGGGACAGGGGCGATTAACCGGGGAGCTGTTTTTT. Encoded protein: CASSWGQGRLTGELFF.

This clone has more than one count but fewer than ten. The CDR3 protein is CASSPPGQGVRRETQYF. In nucleotides, the CDR3 is TGTGCCAGCAGCCCACCGGGACAGGGAGTTAGGCGAGAGACCCAGTACTTC. The rearrangement links TRBV11-2 to TRBJ2-5, with 9 bases identical to TRBD1. This CDR3 region has 17 residues. Germline V gene data show CDR1 as SGHAT and CDR2 as FQNNGV. Trimming cost V 5 bases and J 4 bases; bases outside gene matches: 14.